The clone carrying this T cell receptor (beta chain) was seen more than once but under ten times. Both iRepertoire HTBI primers and Arm-PCR of CDR3 regions were used to build the TCR beta libraries. A single record per CDR3 protein comes from TCRdb applying MiXCR to the multiplex PCR reads. Of a few hundred thousand distinct CDR3 sequences in the sample, approximately 15% were seen once. The data were taken from a study of regulatory T cells in long-lasting Graves disease. Time point indicated: newly diagnosed GD, antithyroid drugs for less than 3 months. PBMCs were the source of the RNA used for TCR sequencing. The germline V gene encodes CDR1 MNHNS and CDR2 SASEGT. This CDR3 is built from 14 residues. Trimming removed 5 bases from V and 3 bases from J; junction bases left unmatched: 4. These same records also appear under a second study, on T cells in Graves' hyperthyroidism and ophthalmopathy. That report notes: Exclusion of patients followed from uncontrolled infection, other autoimmune disease, pregnancy or lactation.

This clonotype originated in a man in his forties or fifties with Graves disease. Material: peripheral blood mononuclear cells (PBMCs), obtained at new diagnosis, from a patient treated with antithyroid drugs. This chain connects TRBV6-1 to TRBJ1-1, with 9 bases aligning to TRBD1. The DNA for the CDR3 is TGTGCCAGCAGTCGGCGGGACAGGGACACTGAAGCTTTCTTT. Its protein product is CASSRRDRDTEAFF.